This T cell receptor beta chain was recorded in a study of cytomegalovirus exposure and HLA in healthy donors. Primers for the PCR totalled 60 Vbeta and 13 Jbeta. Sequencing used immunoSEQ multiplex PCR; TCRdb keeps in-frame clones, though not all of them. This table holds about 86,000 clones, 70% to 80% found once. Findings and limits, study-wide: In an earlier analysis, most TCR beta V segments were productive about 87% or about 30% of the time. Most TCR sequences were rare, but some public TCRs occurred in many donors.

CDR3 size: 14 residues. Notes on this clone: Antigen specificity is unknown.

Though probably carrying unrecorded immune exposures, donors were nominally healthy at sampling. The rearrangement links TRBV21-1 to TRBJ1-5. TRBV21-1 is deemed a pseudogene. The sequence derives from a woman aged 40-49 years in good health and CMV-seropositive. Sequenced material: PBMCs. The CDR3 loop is CASSKRGYNQPQHF. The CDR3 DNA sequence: TGTGCCAGCAGCAAGCGGGGGTATAATCAGCCCCAGCATTTT.